This T cell receptor (beta chain) was sequenced for a study of shared clonotypes between healthy human individuals. Study-wide findings and caveats: A handful of donors had about 5.1% of their naive CD4 clonotypes in common.

An even split of each subset's genomic DNA across several immunoSEQ plates was performed. The protocol was immunoSEQ multiplex PCR, while the TCRdb copy is restricted to in-frame clones and leaves out a portion. Counted here are around 1.4 million clones, 98% occurring once; the ten biggest clones make up about 0.4%. A note on this clone: The antigen remains unidentified.

This CDR3 spans 19 amino acids. V was clipped by 3 bases and J by 1 base; unmatched bases: 10. From germline, CDR1 is SGDLS and CDR2 YYNGEE. This chain connects TRBV9 to TRBJ2-3; 14 nucleotides line up with TRBD2. This sequence was found in a man younger than 40 in good health. The sample comprised naive CD4+ T cells sorted from blood. Subset indicated: CD45RA+ positively selected. The CDR3 region is CASSAGRTSGRWGTDTQYF. The CDR3 DNA reads TGTGCCAGCAGCGCAGGGCGGACTAGCGGGAGGTGGGGCACAGATACGCAGTATTTT.